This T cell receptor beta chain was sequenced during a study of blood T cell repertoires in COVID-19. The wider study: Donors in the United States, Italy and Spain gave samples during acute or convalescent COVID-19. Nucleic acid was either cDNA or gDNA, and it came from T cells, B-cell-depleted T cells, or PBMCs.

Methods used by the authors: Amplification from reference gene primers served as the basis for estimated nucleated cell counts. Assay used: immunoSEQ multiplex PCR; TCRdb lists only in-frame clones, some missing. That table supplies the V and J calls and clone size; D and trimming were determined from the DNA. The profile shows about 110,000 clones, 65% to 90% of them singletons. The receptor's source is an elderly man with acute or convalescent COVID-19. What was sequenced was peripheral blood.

In nucleotides, the CDR3 is TGTGCCAGCAGCTTCGCCGGGACTAGCGAAACGGATACGCAGTATTTT. It encodes CASSFAGTSETDTQYF. V usage is TRBV7-2 and J usage is TRBJ2-3; 10 bases are shared with TRBD2. V shed 3 bases, J shed 6 bases, and the junction held 9 bases outside the gene matches. The CDR3 totals 16 residues. Germline CDR1 and CDR2: SGHTA and FQGNSA.